This T cell receptor beta chain was identified in a study of blood T cell repertoires in COVID-19. CDR3 length equals 15 residues. Germline CDR1 reads ENHRY; CDR2 reads SYGVKD. Trimming at V came to 4 bases and at J to 2 bases, leaving 4 bases not matched to a gene. This table comes from immunoSEQ multiplex PCR, and its TCRdb copy is limited to in-frame clones, with some not included. This table has a few hundred thousand clones, about 86% appearing once. The source of this sequence is a woman aged 40 to 50 with acute COVID-19. V gene TRBV10-3 combines with J gene TRBJ2-5, with 10 nucleotides matching TRBD1. Sequencing was carried out using PBMCs or T cells enriched from blood (not recorded which). The CDR3 DNA reads as TGTGCCATCAGTGGGCGGGACAGGGGTCAAGAGACCCAGTACTTC. Residues: CAISGRDRGQETQYF.